Listed here are 26 T cell receptor beta chains from one sample, sequenced in a study of blood T cell repertoires in COVID-19. Method: immunoSEQ multiplex PCR; TCRdb's copy keeps in-frame clones and lacks some. The sample comprises about 200,000 clones, about nine tenths of which are singletons, and about 6.3% rests with the top ten. Sequencing was done on a sample of peripheral blood. All receptors derive from a man aged 60-69 years who had recovered from COVID-19.

The rearrangement links TRBV4-2 to TRBJ2-3; 8 bases align to TRBD1. The trim removed 4 bases at V and 6 bases at J, leaving 9 bases unmatched. The CDR3 length is 15 residues. The V gene's germline CDR1 is LGHNA and CDR2 YNFKEQ. CDR3 bases: TGTGCCAGCAGCCTCAACCGACAGGGGTATGATACGCAGTATTTT. This gives the protein CASSLNRQGYDTQYF.

V is TRBV7-9 and J is TRBJ2-1, with 10 bases identical to TRBD2. CDR3 length equals 16 residues. Germline V gene sequence: CDR1 SEHNR, CDR2 FQNEAQ (reference sequence). V shed 5 bases, J shed 7 bases, and the junction held 11 bases outside the gene matches. Written as DNA, the CDR3 is TGTGCCAGCAGCACACGAGCTAGCGGGAGCGGTAATGAGCAGTTCTTC. Its protein is CASSTRASGSGNEQFF.

This CDR3 reads CASSAGLAAYEQYF. CDR3 nucleotide sequence: TGTGCCAGTAGTGCGGGACTAGCGGCCTACGAGCAGTACTTC. The chain carries TRBV19 and TRBJ2-7, with 11 bases fitting TRBD2. V lost 5 bases to trimming and J lost 2 bases; unmatched junction nucleotides: 2. The germline CDR1 and CDR2 sequences are LNHDA and SQIVND (reference sequence). The CDR3 is 14 amino acids.

This chain uses TRBV5-4 with TRBJ2-3; TRBD2 is a possible D gene (6 bases). Trimming removed 4 bases at V and 0 bases at J, with 15 bases between. There are 16 residues in the CDR3. From germline, CDR1 is SGHNT and CDR2 YYREEE (reference sequence). CDR3 residues: CASSPSGTYSTDTQYF. The DNA of the CDR3 is TGTGCCAGCAGCCCCTCCGGGACTTATAGCACAGATACGCAGTATTTT.

As to this clone: Other nucleotide sequences in the sample specify the same CDR3. The V gene is TRBV7-2, the J gene TRBJ2-7; no clear D. CDR3 size: 14 residues. Germline V gene data show CDR1 as SGHTA and CDR2 as FQGNSA. V was clipped by 2 bases and J by 2 bases, with 10 bases between them. The CDR3 region is CASSLNRGAYEQYF. The CDR3 bases are TGTGCCAGCAGCTTAAACCGAGGAGCCTACGAGCAGTACTTC.

The CDR3 DNA sequence: TGTGCCAGCAGCTTAGGATACGGACTAGCCACGGGATCTAACACCGGGGAGCTGTTTTTT. Encoded protein: CASSLGYGLATGSNTGELFF. J is TRBJ2-2 and V is TRBV11-3; TRBD2 matches 8 bases. Germline CDR1 reads SGHNT; CDR2 reads YENEEA. J gave up 2 bases and V 1 base, and 15 bases lay outside the gene matches. This CDR3 has 20 residues.

This clone was detected a few times. The chain carries TRBV6-5 and TRBJ2-7; 8 bases fit TRBD1. The CDR3 is 15 residues long. J was trimmed by 3 bases and V by 6 bases; bases with no gene match: 10. Germline values: CDR1 MNHEY, CDR2 SVGAGI. The CDR3 sequence is CASSAGTGNDYEQYF. CDR3 DNA sequence: TGTGCCAGCAGCGCCGGGACAGGAAACGACTACGAGCAGTACTTC.

This sequence joins TRBV28 and TRBJ1-2; 11 bases are a match to TRBD1. Germline values: CDR1 MDHEN, CDR2 SYDVKM. V dropped 1 base and J dropped 8; count of bases not matched to a gene: 6. This CDR3 is built from 15 residues. The CDR3 DNA reads TGTGCCAGCAGTTTATATGGGACAGGGGGTGGAGGCTACACCTTC. Its translation: CASSLYGTGGGGYTF.

This clone was counted a single time. This chain connects TRBV15 to TRBJ1-6; 8 nucleotides line up with TRBD1. CDR3 size: 14 residues. With 1 base clipped from V and 7 bases from J, the junction kept 0 bases outside the gene matches. CDR1 is LNHNV, CDR2 YYDKDF, per germline (reference sequence). The CDR3 protein is CATSRGTGNSPLHF. The CDR3 DNA sequence: TGTGCCACCAGCAGAGGGACAGGGAATTCACCCCTCCACTTT.

The rearrangement uses TRBV9 and TRBJ1-3; TRBD1 matches at 7 bases. CDR1 SGDLS and CDR2 YYNGEE come from the germline V gene. Trimming at V came to 3 bases and at J to 0 bases, leaving 12 bases not matched to a gene. The CDR3 sequence is 18 residues long. CDR3 residues: CASSAPPGQAISGNTIYF. DNA for the CDR3: TGTGCCAGCAGCGCACCCCCCGGACAGGCAATCTCTGGAAACACCATATATTTT.

V usage is TRBV5-1 and J usage is TRBJ1-5; D may be TRBD1 (6 bases). The CDR3 spans 15 residues. Per the germline V gene, CDR1 is SGHRS and CDR2 is YFSETQ. Between the trimmed V and J ends, which lost 4 bases and 3 bases, there was a span of 14 bases. This CDR3 reads CASSEGGGPNQPQHF. The CDR3 nucleotides are TGCGCCAGCAGCGAGGGAGGGGGACCCAATCAGCCCCAGCATTTT.

The chain joins TRBV13 to TRBJ1-1, with 9 bases fitting TRBD1. Germline CDR1 and CDR2: PRHDT and FYEKMQ (reference sequence). Losses at the gene ends were 5 bases for V and 3 bases for J; bases not matched to a gene: 4. The CDR3 spans 14 residues. CDR3: CASSPRTGDTEAFF. The CDR3 DNA follows: TGTGCCAGCAGCCCAAGGACAGGGGACACTGAAGCTTTCTTT.

V gene TRBV27 combines with J gene TRBJ2-7; 10 nucleotides line up with TRBD1. Germline V gene sequence: CDR1 MNHEY, CDR2 SMNVEV (reference sequence). V was clipped by 6 bases and J by 5 bases; unmatched bases: 7. The length of the CDR3 is 14 residues. CDR3 protein: CASRKGDRGDEQYF. CDR3 coding DNA: TGTGCCAGCAGAAAAGGGGACAGGGGTGACGAGCAGTACTTC.

The V call is TRBV9, the J call TRBJ1-1; D unresolved. The CDR3 loop spans 14 amino acids. Germline V CDR1 and CDR2: SGDLS, YYNGEE. V was clipped by 4 bases and J by 2 bases, with 12 bases between them. CDR3 region: CASSPRSYNTEAFF. The DNA for the CDR3 is TGTGCCAGCAGCCCCCGGTCCTATAACACTGAAGCTTTCTTT.

The chain has TRBV3-1 (or the pseudogene TRBV3-2) and TRBJ2-7; 7 bases are a match to TRBD2. V trimming: 1 base; J trimming: 2 bases; junction bases outside the gene matches: 5. CDR3 length: 15 amino acids. CDR1 and CDR2 (germline): LGHDT, YNNKEL (reference sequence). The DNA for the CDR3 is TGTGCCAGCAGCCAAGGTTGGGGGGGGACCTACGAGCAGTACTTC. It codes for CASSQGWGGTYEQYF.

This chain joins TRBV4-3 and TRBJ1-5; TRBD1 matches 10 bases. Germline assignment: CDR1 LGHNA and CDR2 YSLEER. This CDR3 has 16 amino acids. With 3 bases clipped from V and 7 bases from J, the junction kept 9 bases outside the gene matches. The CDR3 DNA reads as TGCGCCAGCAGCCATAGAGTCGGGACAGGGGAACAGCCCCAGCATTTT. Translating gives CASSHRVGTGEQPQHF.

CDR3 sequence (DNA): TGTGCCAGCAGCCAAGATCGAGGAGCTAACTATGGCTACACCTTC. Its translation: CASSQDRGANYGYTF. The rearrangement joins TRBV3-1 (or the pseudogene TRBV3-2) to TRBJ1-2; D remains unclear. Per the germline V gene, CDR1 is LGHDT and CDR2 is YNNKEL (reference sequence). The CDR3 length is 15 residues. Trimming took off 0 bases at V and 0 bases at J, with 8 bases between the two ends.

This clone was observed once. This rearrangement joins TRBV5-5 to TRBJ1-5; no definite D call. From germline, CDR1 is SGHKS and CDR2 YYEKEE (reference sequence). Between the trimmed V and J ends, which lost 0 bases and 1 base, there was a span of 5 bases. The CDR3 is made up of 14 amino acids. This CDR3 reads CASSLDVSNQPQHF. The DNA for the CDR3 is TGTGCCAGCAGCTTGGATGTAAGCAATCAGCCCCAGCATTTT. The variable domain in full, with the rest retrieved from reference TRBV5-5 and TRBJ1-5, is DAGVTQSPTHLIKTRGQQVTLRCSPISGHKSVSWYQQVLGQGPQFIFQYYEKEERGRGNFPDRFSARQFPNYSSELNVNALLLGDSALYLCASSLDVSNQPQHFGDGTRLSIL.

The rearrangement uses TRBV24-1 and TRBJ2-5, with D unresolved. The V end lost 5 bases, the J end lost 10 bases, and 16 bases lay between the germline ends. The germline CDR1 and CDR2 sequences are KGHDR and SFDVKD. This CDR3 is built from 13 residues. For the CDR3, the DNA is TGTGCCACCAGTGCCGCCGGTAGTCTGTACCAGTACTTC. Protein product: CATSAAGSLYQYF.

CDR3 sequence: CASSREAEQETQYF. CDR3 coding DNA: TGCGCCAGCAGTCGAGAGGCCGAACAAGAGACCCAGTACTTC. This sequence joins TRBV4-3 and TRBJ2-5; D call uncertain. This CDR3 comprises 14 residues. V lost 6 bases and J lost 2, with 13 bases in between. CDR1 is LGHNA and CDR2 is YSLEER in the germline V gene.

The chain combines TRBV13 with TRBJ2-4, with TRBD1 matching over 7 bases. The CDR3 runs 15 residues. Unmatched junction bases numbered 13, after V lost 5 bases and J lost 9 bases. Germline V CDR1 and CDR2: PRHDT, FYEKMQ (reference sequence). The CDR3 loop is CASSLQGPADFIQYF. The CDR3, as DNA: TGTGCCAGCAGCCTACAGGGGCCCGCCGATTTCATTCAGTACTTC.

The gene calls are TRBV2 and TRBJ2-7; weak D call: TRBD2 (7 bases). Per the germline V gene, CDR1 is SNHLY and CDR2 is FYNNEI. V lost 11 bases, J lost 0 bases, and 8 bases lay in between. The CDR3 is 11 residues long. CDR3 amino acids: CAGGASYEQYF. The CDR3 DNA reads TGTGCCGGGGGGGCCTCCTACGAGCAGTACTTC. Full variable domain (rest looked up from reference TRBV2 and TRBJ2-7): EPEVTQTPSHQVTQMGQEVILRCVPISNHLYFYWYRQILGQKVEFLVSFYNNEISEKSEIFDDQFSVERPDGSNFTLKIRSTKLEDSAMYFCAGGASYEQYFGPGTRLTVT.

The chain uses TRBV30 and TRBJ2-1; a weak D match, TRBD2 (5 bases). Per the germline V gene, CDR1 is GTSNPN and CDR2 is SVGIG (reference sequence). Trimming shortened V by 0 bases and J by 0 bases, and 9 bases separated the two germline ends. This CDR3 is 15 amino acids long. The CDR3 DNA sequence: TGTGCCTGGAGTGTAAGAGGGAGCTCCTACAATGAGCAGTTCTTC. Translated, it gives CAWSVRGSSYNEQFF.

The chain couples TRBV29-1 to TRBJ1-3; D gene uncertain. The CDR3 runs 13 residues. Germline CDR1 and CDR2: SQVTM and ANQGSEA. The V end was cut by 5 bases, the J end by 0 bases, with 8 bases between. CDR3: CSVFGSSGNTIYF. In DNA, the CDR3 is TGCAGCGTTTTTGGGAGCTCTGGAAACACCATATATTTT.

The rearrangement uses TRBV5-1 and TRBJ2-5; 7 nucleotides align to TRBD1. The CDR3 consists of 16 residues. CDR1 and CDR2 (germline): SGHRS, YFSETQ. The ends lost 4 bases at V and 2 bases at J; junction bases unmatched: 11. The CDR3 bases are TGCGCCAGCAGCCTACGGCCAGGGACAGCTCAAGAGACCCAGTACTTC. Protein: CASSLRPGTAQETQYF.

V is TRBV15 and J is TRBJ1-1; the D gene is possibly TRBD1 (6 bases). CDR1 is LNHNV, CDR2 YYDKDF, per germline (reference sequence). The CDR3 has 16 amino acids. V lost 1 base to trimming and J lost 2 bases, with 14 bases between them. The CDR3 is CATSRGTGRSNTEAFF. CDR3 nucleotide sequence: TGTGCCACCAGCAGAGGAACAGGGCGCAGTAACACTGAAGCTTTCTTT.